A selection of T cell receptor beta chains follows, all from one sample in a study of T-cell reconstitution after alpha-beta-depleted transplantation in children. Each CDR3 protein gets one entry after TCRdb re-called the PCR reads with MiXCR. The sample holds about 590,000 distinct CDR3 sequences, approximately 12% seen once. The specimen was PBMCs, mostly from graft donor cells, collected 360 days after TCRalphabeta/CD19-depleted stem cell transplant. Source of these receptors: a male patient younger than 18 who had a stem cell transplant for acute myeloid leukemia, so the T cells may come from the graft donor. Each CDR3 is given with its conserved first and last residue. The D gene is left open where the match is weak. Size tells how often a clone was seen (once, few, many) or the class of an expanded clone, and some rows leave it out.

>NA|TRBJ2-7|TRBV28|TRBD2
CASSPVLGLAVSYEQYF
TGTGCCAGCAGCCCCGTTCTAGGACTAGCGGTCTCCTACGAGCAGTACTTC
>few|TRBJ2-7|TRBV4-3|TRBD2
CASSQEEREREYF
TGCGCCAGCAGCCAAGAGGAGCGGGAGAGGGAGTACTTC
>NA|TRBJ2-5|TRBV5-1|TRBD1
CASSLGNRGRGETQYF
TGCGCCAGCAGCTTGGGTAACAGGGGGCGCGGAGAGACCCAGTACTTC
>few|TRBJ1-1|TRBV12-3/TRBV12-4|NA
CASTIYLEAFF
TGTGCCAGCACCATTTACCTGGAAGCTTTCTTT
>NA|TRBJ1-2|TRBV19|TRBD1
CASQRPDRTYGYTF
TGTGCCAGTCAGCGGCCGGACAGGACATATGGCTACACCTTC
>few|TRBJ2-1|TRBV7-2|NA
CASSFPTIRTQRNNNEQFF
TGTGCCAGCAGCTTCCCAACAATACGGACCCAGCGGAATAACAATGAGCAGTTCTTC
>many|TRBJ1-1|TRBV4-3|TRBD1
CASSPRDRVTTEAFF
TGCGCCAGCAGCCCGAGGGACAGGGTTACCACTGAAGCTTTCTTT
>many|TRBJ1-2|TRBV24-1|NA
CAAAGDRGYTF
TGTGCCGCCGCCGGGGATCGAGGCTACACCTTC
>few|TRBJ2-6|TRBV3-1|NA
CASSQASSGANVLTF
TGTGCCAGCAGCCAAGCTAGCTCTGGGGCCAACGTCCTGACTTTC
>many|TRBJ2-4|TRBV5-1|NA
CASSLVTGLAKNIQYF
TGCGCCAGCAGCTTGGTGACAGGCCTAGCCAAAAACATTCAGTACTTC
>few|TRBJ2-1|TRBV27|NA
CASSSGTRPTNEQFF
TGTGCCAGCAGTTCCGGGACACGGCCGACAAATGAGCAGTTCTTC
>NA|TRBJ2-2|TRBV3-1|TRBD2
CASSRRLAGARSNTGELFF
TGTGCCAGCAGCCGGAGACTAGCGGGAGCCAGAAGTAACACCGGGGAGCTGTTTTTT
>many|TRBJ2-7|TRBV29-1|TRBD1
CSVIPGQLYEQYF
TGCAGCGTCATTCCGGGACAGCTCTACGAGCAGTACTTC
>few|TRBJ2-1|TRBV5-5|TRBD2
CASSFGRDLAGGDEQFF
TGTGCCAGCAGCTTCGGCAGAGACCTAGCGGGAGGCGATGAGCAGTTCTTC
>few|TRBJ2-2|TRBV29-1|NA
CSVEETTSRGELFF
TGCAGCGTTGAAGAGACCACATCAAGAGGGGAGCTGTTTTTT
>few|TRBJ1-2|TRBV20-1|TRBD1
CSAIPMGQGIWGYTF
TGCAGTGCTATCCCGATGGGACAGGGGATTTGGGGCTACACCTTC
>many|TRBJ2-1|TRBV5-1|NA
CASSRTNNEQFF
TGCGCCAGCAGCCGGACTAACAATGAGCAGTTCTTC
>many|TRBJ2-7|TRBV13|NA
CASSLGGDYEQYF
TGTGCCAGCAGCTTAGGCGGGGACTACGAGCAGTACTTC
>many|TRBJ1-1|TRBV12-3/TRBV12-4|NA
CASSPAGEAFF
TGTGCCAGCAGTCCCGCAGGTGAAGCTTTCTTT
>NA|TRBJ1-5|TRBV12-3/TRBV12-4|NA
CASSEPPYSNQPQHF
TGTGCCAGCAGTGAGCCACCGTATAGCAATCAGCCCCAGCATTTT
>NA|TRBJ2-7|TRBV29-1|NA
CSVRKRYEQYF
TGCAGCGTTCGTAAGCGGTACGAGCAGTACTTC
>few|TRBJ2-3|TRBV12-3/TRBV12-4|NA
CASSLSHSSTDTQYF
TGTGCCAGCAGTTTAAGCCACAGTAGCACAGATACGCAGTATTTT
>few|TRBJ2-7|TRBV7-9|TRBD2
CASSPGTRIPYEQYF
TGTGCCAGCAGCCCCGGGACTAGGATCCCCTACGAGCAGTACTTC
>NA|TRBJ2-5|TRBV20-1|NA
CSAFLGQETQYF
TGCAGTGCCTTTCTCGGGCAAGAGACCCAGTACTTC
>NA|TRBJ2-1|TRBV11-3|NA
CASSLDLGPPYNEQFF
TGTGCCAGCAGCTTAGATCTGGGTCCCCCCTACAATGAGCAGTTCTTC
>few|TRBJ2-5|TRBV5-1|NA
CASSLLPGETQYF
TGCGCCAGCAGCTTGCTTCCCGGAGAGACCCAGTACTTC
>NA|TRBJ1-2|TRBV29-1|NA
CSAGGSMGGGYTF
TGCAGCGCTGGAGGGTCCATGGGGGGCGGCTACACCTTC
>NA|TRBJ2-7|TRBV27|NA
CASSLSGERPEEHEQYF
TGTGCCAGCAGTTTATCGGGGGAGAGACCCGAGGAGCACGAGCAGTACTTC
>many|TRBJ1-5|TRBV6-5|NA
CASSFEVLNQPQHF
TGTGCCAGCAGTTTCGAGGTTCTCAATCAGCCCCAGCATTTT
>many|TRBJ2-5|TRBV12-3/TRBV12-4|NA
CASRVTTPGTQYF
TGTGCCAGCAGGGTGACTACACCGGGGACCCAGTACTTC
>NA|TRBJ2-1|TRBV9|NA
CASSVARTGYEQFF
TGTGCCAGCAGCGTAGCTAGGACGGGGTATGAGCAGTTCTTC
>NA|TRBJ2-5|TRBV28|NA
CASSLLGTNQETQYF
TGTGCCAGCAGCCTATTAGGGACAAACCAAGAGACCCAGTACTTC
>NA|TRBJ2-2|TRBV7-8|NA
CASSFRDIDTGELFF
TGTGCCAGCAGCTTCCGGGACATTGACACCGGGGAGCTGTTTTTT
>many|TRBJ2-5|TRBV7-9|TRBD2
CASSLRAGGPQETQYF
TGTGCCAGCAGCTTAAGGGCGGGAGGACCACAAGAGACCCAGTACTTC
>NA|TRBJ2-7|TRBV6-1|TRBD1
CASSSGQGLLRDEQYF
TGTGCCAGCAGCTCCGGACAGGGCCTGCTTAGGGACGAGCAGTACTTC
>NA|TRBJ2-7|TRBV6-2/TRBV6-3|NA
CASSSTGPQSSYEQYF
TGTGCCAGCAGTTCGACGGGACCCCAATCCTCCTACGAGCAGTACTTC
>NA|TRBJ2-3|TRBV5-1|TRBD2
CASSLAILAGEGDTQYF
TGCGCCAGCAGCTTGGCCATCCTAGCGGGAGAGGGAGATACGCAGTATTTT
>NA|TRBJ2-5|TRBV11-1|TRBD1
CASSSRDRGRRETQYF
TGTGCCAGCAGCTCCCGGGACAGGGGGCGCAGGGAGACCCAGTACTTC
>few|TRBJ2-1|TRBV7-7|TRBD2
CASSLRGGDEQFF
TGTGCTAGCAGCTTACGGGGGGGAGATGAGCAGTTCTTC
>NA|TRBJ2-5|TRBV28|TRBD2
CASSFLLAGEEETQYF
TGTGCCAGCAGTTTTTTACTTGCGGGAGAGGAGGAGACCCAGTACTTC
>few|TRBJ2-4|TRBV28|NA
CASSPTATKNIQYF
TGTGCCAGCAGTCCCACTGCTACCAAAAACATTCAGTACTTC
>many|TRBJ2-3|TRBV29-1|NA
CSVGPGAGDTQYF
TGCAGCGTTGGTCCGGGAGCCGGAGATACGCAGTATTTT
>few|TRBJ1-4|TRBV9|NA
CASGPVGANEKLFF
TGTGCCAGCGGGCCCGTGGGGGCTAATGAAAAACTGTTTTTT
>few|TRBJ2-7|TRBV20-1|NA
CSAQTYEQYF
TGCAGTGCCCAGACCTACGAGCAGTACTTC
>few|TRBJ2-2|TRBV7-9|TRBD1
CASSYQPGQPFANTGELFF
TGTGCCAGCAGCTATCAGCCGGGACAGCCGTTCGCGAACACCGGGGAGCTGTTTTTT
>NA|TRBJ2-7|TRBV15|NA
CATSKEVQGRSEQYF
TGTGCCACCAGCAAGGAAGTACAGGGGAGGAGCGAGCAGTACTTC
>many|TRBJ2-7|TRBV20-1|NA
CSARDFTGSSYEQYF
TGCAGTGCTAGAGATTTTACAGGGTCCTCCTACGAGCAGTACTTC
>NA|TRBJ2-4|TRBV7-9|NA
CASSSERDGADIQYF
TGTGCCAGCAGCTCGGAACGGGATGGGGCGGACATTCAGTACTTC
>NA|TRBJ2-3|TRBV4-3|TRBD2
CASSQEIIPFSGRGADTQYF
TGCGCCAGCAGCCAAGAAATCATCCCATTTAGCGGGAGGGGCGCAGATACGCAGTATTTT
>NA|TRBJ2-1|TRBV12-3/TRBV12-4|TRBD2
CASSFPTSGKNLGSYNEQFF
TGTGCCAGCAGTTTTCCGACTAGCGGGAAGAATCTCGGCTCCTACAATGAGCAGTTCTTC
>NA|TRBJ2-3|TRBV6-5|NA
CASSYNLGYPTPDTQYF
TGTGCCAGCAGTTATAATTTGGGCTATCCTACCCCAGATACGCAGTATTTT
>NA|TRBJ1-1|TRBV12-3/TRBV12-4|NA
CASSLRVSNTEAFF
TGTGCCAGCAGTCTCCGGGTTTCGAACACTGAAGCTTTCTTT
>few|TRBJ2-5|TRBV28|NA
CASTPPGPRETQYF
TGTGCCAGCACCCCTCCGGGTCCCAGAGAGACCCAGTACTTC
>few|TRBJ1-1|TRBV12-3/TRBV12-4|TRBD1
CASSGQGRGNTEAFF
TGTGCCAGCAGCGGACAGGGTCGAGGGAACACTGAAGCTTTCTTT